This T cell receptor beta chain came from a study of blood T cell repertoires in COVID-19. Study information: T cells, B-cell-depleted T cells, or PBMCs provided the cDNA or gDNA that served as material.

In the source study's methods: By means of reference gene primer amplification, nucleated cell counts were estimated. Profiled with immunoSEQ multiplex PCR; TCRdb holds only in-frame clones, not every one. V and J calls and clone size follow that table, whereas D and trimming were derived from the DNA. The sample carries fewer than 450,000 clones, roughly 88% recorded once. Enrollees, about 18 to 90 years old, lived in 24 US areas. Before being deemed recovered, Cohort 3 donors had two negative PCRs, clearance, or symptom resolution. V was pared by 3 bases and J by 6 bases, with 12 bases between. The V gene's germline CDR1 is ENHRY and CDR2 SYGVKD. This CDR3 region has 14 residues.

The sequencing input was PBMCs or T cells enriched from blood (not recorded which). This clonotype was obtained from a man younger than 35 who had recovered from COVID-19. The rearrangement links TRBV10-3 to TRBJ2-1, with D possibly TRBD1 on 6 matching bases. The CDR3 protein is CAISDSKDSNEQFF. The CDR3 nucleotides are TGTGCCATCAGTGACTCAAAGGACAGCAATGAGCAGTTCTTC.